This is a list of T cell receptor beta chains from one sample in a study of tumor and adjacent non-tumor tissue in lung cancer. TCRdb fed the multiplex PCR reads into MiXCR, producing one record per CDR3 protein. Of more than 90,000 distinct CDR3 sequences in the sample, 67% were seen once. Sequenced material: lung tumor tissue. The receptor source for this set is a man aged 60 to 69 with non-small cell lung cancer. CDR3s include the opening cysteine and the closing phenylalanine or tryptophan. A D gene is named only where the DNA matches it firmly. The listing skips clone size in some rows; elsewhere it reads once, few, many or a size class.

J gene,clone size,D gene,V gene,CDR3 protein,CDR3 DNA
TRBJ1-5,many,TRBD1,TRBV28,CASKTGVGNQPQHF,TGTGCCAGCAAAACAGGGGTTGGCAATCAGCCCCAGCATTTT
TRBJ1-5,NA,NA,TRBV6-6,CASTYGDTYQPQHF,TGTGCCAGCACTTACGGGGATACCTATCAGCCCCAGCATTTT
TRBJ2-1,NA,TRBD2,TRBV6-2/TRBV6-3,CASSRGGAGEQFF,TGTGCCAGCAGTCGGGGAGGGGCGGGTGAGCAGTTCTTC
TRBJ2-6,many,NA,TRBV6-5,CASRVPTDSGANVLTF,TGTGCCAGCAGGGTACCGACAGACTCTGGGGCCAACGTCCTGACTTTC
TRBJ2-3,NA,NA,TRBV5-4,CASSSGNLLAGSPDTQYF,TGTGCCAGTAGCTCAGGGAACCTACTAGCCGGATCGCCAGATACGCAGTATTTT
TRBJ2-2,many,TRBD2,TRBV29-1,CSAQKGTSAGELFF,TGCAGCGCCCAAAAGGGGACTAGCGCCGGGGAGCTGTTTTTT
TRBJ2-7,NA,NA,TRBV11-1,CASNFLRGYERYF,TGTGCCAGTAACTTCTTACGGGGCTACGAGCGGTACTTC
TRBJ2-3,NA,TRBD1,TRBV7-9,CASSSPGQGGTGLTDTQFF,TGTGCCAGCAGCTCACCGGGACAGGGAGGAACGGGTCTCACAGATACGCAGTTTTTT
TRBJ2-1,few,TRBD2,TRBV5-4,CASSPVAGGEQFF,TGTGCCAGCAGCCCCGTAGCGGGAGGTGAGCAGTTCTTC
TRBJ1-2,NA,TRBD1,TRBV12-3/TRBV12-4,CTSSLGPGTGQGGYIF,TGTACCAGCAGTTTAGGCCCCGGGACAGGGCAAGGAGGCTACATCTTC
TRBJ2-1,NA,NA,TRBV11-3,CASRRTTTSATQFF,TGTGCCAGCAGACGTACTACTACGTCTGCTACGCAGTTCTTC
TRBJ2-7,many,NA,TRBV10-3,CAISDSDYEQYF,TGTGCCATCAGTGACTCCGACTACGAGCAGTACTTC
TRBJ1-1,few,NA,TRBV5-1,CASRGEGNIEAFF,TGCGCCAGCAGGGGGGAGGGCAACATTGAAGCTTTCTTT
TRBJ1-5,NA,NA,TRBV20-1,CNAGVGQTKNQPQHF,TGCAATGCTGGAGTAGGCCAAACGAAGAATCAGCCCCAGCATTTT
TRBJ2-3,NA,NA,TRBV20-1,CSALSSRWGDTRYF,TGCAGTGCCCTCAGCTCTCGTTGGGGAGATACGCGGTATTTT
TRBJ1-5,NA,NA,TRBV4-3,CGSSQQSRDTQHF,TGCGGCAGCAGCCAACAATCGAGGGATACGCAGCATTTT